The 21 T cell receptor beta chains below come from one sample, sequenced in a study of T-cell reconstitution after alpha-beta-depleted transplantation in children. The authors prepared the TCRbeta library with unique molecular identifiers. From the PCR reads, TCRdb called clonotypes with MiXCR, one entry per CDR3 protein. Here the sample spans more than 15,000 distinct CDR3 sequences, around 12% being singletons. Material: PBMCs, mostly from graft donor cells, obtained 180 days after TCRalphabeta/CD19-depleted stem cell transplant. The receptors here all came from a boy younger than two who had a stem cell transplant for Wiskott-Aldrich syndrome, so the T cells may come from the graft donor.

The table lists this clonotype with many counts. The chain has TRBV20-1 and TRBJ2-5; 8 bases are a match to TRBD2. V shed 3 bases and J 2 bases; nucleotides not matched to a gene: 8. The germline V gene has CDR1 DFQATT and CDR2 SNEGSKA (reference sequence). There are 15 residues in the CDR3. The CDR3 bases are TGCAGTGCTAGTCGCCCGGGACTAGGTCAAGAGACCCAGTACTTC. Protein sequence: CSASRPGLGQETQYF.

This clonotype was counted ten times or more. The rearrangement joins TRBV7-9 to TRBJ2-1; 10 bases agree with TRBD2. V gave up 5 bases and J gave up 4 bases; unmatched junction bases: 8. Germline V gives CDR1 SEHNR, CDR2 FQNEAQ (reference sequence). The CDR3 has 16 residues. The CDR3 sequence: CASSPLAGASYNEQFF. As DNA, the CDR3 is TGTGCCAGCAGCCCTCTAGCGGGGGCTAGTTACAATGAGCAGTTCTTC.

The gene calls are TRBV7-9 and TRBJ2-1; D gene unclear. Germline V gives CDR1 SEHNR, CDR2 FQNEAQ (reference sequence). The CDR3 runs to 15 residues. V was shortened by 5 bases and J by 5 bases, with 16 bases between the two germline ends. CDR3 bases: TGTGCCAGCAGCGCATCTAGGGCCCCACACAATGAGCAGTTCTTC. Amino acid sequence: CASSASRAPHNEQFF. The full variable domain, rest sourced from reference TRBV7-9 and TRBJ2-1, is DTGVSQNPRHKITKRGQNVTFRCDPISEHNRLYWYRQTLGQGPEFLTYFQNEAQLEKSRLLSDRFSAERPKGSFSTLEIQRTEQGDSAMYLCASSASRAPHNEQFFGPGTRLTVL.

The CDR3 spells CSVGGRFSYEQYF. The CDR3 DNA sequence: TGCAGCGTGGGAGGACGGTTCTCCTACGAGCAGTACTTC. V gene TRBV29-1 combines with J gene TRBJ2-7, with a tentative D call TRBD2 (6 bases). Germline CDR1 is SQVTM and CDR2 is ANQGSEA. Trimming shortened V by 6 bases and J by 0 bases, and 12 bases separated the two germline ends. The CDR3 length is 13 residues.

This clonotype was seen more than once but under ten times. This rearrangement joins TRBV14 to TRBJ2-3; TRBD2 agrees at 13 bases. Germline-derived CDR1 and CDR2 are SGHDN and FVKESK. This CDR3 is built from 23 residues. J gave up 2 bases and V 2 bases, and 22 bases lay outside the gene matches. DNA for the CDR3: TGTGCCAGCAGCCAAAAAATGGGGCCGGGGGGAGGACTAGCGGGAGCGACCACAGATACGCAGTATTTT. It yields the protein CASSQKMGPGGGLAGATTDTQYF.

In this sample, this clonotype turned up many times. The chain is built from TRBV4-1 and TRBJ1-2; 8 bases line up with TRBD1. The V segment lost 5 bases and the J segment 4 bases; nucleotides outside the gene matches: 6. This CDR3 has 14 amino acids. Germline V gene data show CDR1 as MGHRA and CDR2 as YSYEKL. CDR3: CASSEGQGGYGYTF. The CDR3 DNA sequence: TGCGCCAGCAGCGAAGGACAGGGTGGCTATGGCTACACCTTC.

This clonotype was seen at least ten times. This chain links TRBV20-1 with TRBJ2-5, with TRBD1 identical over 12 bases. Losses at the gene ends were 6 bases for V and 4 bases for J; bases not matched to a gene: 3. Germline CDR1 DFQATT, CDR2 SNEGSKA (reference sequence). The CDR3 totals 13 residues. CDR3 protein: CSARGQGAETQYF. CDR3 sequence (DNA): TGCAGTGCCCGGGGACAGGGGGCAGAGACCCAGTACTTC.

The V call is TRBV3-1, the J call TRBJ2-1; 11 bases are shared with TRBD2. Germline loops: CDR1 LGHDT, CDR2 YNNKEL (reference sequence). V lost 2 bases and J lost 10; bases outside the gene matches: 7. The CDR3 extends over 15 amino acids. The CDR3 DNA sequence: TGTGCCAGCAGCCAATTAGCGGGAGGGCCGTTAGAGCAGTTCTTC. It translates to CASSQLAGGPLEQFF.

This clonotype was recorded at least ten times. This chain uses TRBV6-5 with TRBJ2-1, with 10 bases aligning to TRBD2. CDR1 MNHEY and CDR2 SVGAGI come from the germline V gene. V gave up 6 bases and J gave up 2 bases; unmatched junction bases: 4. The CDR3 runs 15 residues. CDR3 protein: CASSAGTSAYNEQFF. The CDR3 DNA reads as TGTGCCAGCAGCGCGGGGACTAGCGCCTACAATGAGCAGTTCTTC.

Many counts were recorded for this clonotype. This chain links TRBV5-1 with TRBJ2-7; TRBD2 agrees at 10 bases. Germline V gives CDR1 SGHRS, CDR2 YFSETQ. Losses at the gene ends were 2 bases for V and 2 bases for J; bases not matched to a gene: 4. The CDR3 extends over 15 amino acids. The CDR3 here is CASSLLAGKTYEQYF. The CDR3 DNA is TGCGCCAGCAGCTTACTAGCGGGGAAAACCTACGAGCAGTACTTC.

In nucleotides, the CDR3 is TGCGCCAGCAGCTTGGGGCTAGCGGGAGTTGGGGAGCTGTTTTTT. Translated: CASSLGLAGVGELFF. The chain has TRBV5-1 and TRBJ2-2; 10 bases align to TRBD2. Germline V CDR1 and CDR2: SGHRS, YFSETQ. V lost 0 bases to trimming and J lost 8 bases; unmatched junction nucleotides: 4. The CDR3 is 15 amino acids.

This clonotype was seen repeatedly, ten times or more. The CDR3 DNA follows: TGTGCCAGCAGTTTAATCGGGACAGGGGTTGAGCAGTTCTTC. This sequence encodes CASSLIGTGVEQFF. The rearrangement uses TRBV6-5 and TRBJ2-1; 10 nucleotides align to TRBD1. The CDR3 sequence is 14 residues long. Germline CDR1 reads MNHEY; CDR2 reads SVGAGI. Losses at the gene ends were 4 bases for V and 9 bases for J; bases not matched to a gene: 6.

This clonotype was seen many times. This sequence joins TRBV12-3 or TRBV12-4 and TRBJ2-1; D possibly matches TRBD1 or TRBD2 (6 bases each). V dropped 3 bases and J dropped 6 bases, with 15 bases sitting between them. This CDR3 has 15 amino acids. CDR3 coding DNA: TGTGCCAGCAGTTTCGGGCGCAGGGGAGGCAATGAGCAGTTCTTC. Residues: CASSFGRRGGNEQFF.

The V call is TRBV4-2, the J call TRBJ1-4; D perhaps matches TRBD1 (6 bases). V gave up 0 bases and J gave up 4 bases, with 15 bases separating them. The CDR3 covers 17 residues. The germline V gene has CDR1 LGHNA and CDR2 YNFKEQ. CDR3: CASSQDVTGPRNEKLFF. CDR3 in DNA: TGTGCCAGCAGCCAAGATGTAACAGGGCCCCGTAATGAAAAACTGTTTTTT.

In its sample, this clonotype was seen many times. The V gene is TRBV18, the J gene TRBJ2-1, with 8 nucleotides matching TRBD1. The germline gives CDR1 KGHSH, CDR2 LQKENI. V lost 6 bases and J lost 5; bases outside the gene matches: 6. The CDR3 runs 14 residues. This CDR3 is CASSRDRINNEQFF. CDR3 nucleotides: TGTGCCAGCTCGCGGGACAGGATAAACAATGAGCAGTTCTTC.

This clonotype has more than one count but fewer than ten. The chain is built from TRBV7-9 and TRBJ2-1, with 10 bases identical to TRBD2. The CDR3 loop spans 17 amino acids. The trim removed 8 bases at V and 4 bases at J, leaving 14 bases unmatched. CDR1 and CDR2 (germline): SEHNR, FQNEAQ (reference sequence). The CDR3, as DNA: TGTGCCAGCCGCGGACTAGCGGAGTTCGGGTCTTACAATGAGCAGTTCTTC. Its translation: CASRGLAEFGSYNEQFF. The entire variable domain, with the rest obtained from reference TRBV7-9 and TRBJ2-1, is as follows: DTGVSQNPRHKITKRGQNVTFRCDPISEHNRLYWYRQTLGQGPEFLTYFQNEAQLEKSRLLSDRFSAERPKGSFSTLEIQRTEQGDSAMYLCASRGLAEFGSYNEQFFGPGTRLTVL.

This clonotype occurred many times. CDR3 DNA sequence: TGCGCCAGCAGCGACCCCGGGACAGGGGGAAAGCAGTACTTC. Amino acids: CASSDPGTGGKQYF. The chain is built from TRBV5-1 and TRBJ2-7; 11 bases line up with TRBD1. V dropped 4 bases and J dropped 8; count of bases not matched to a gene: 8. The CDR3 loop spans 14 amino acids. Germline V lookup: CDR1 SGHRS, CDR2 YFSETQ.

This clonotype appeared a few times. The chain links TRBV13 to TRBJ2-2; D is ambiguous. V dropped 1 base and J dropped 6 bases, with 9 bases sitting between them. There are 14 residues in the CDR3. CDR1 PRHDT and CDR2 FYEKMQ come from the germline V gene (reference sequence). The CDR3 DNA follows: TGTGCCAGCAGCTTAGTCGGTGGTCCCGGGGAGCTGTTTTTT. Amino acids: CASSLVGGPGELFF.

CDR3 protein: CASSLTLNTEAFF. In nucleotides, the CDR3 is TGTGCCAGCAGCCTAACCCTGAACACTGAAGCTTTCTTT. The chain couples TRBV28 to TRBJ1-1; no firm D call. CDR1 MDHEN and CDR2 SYDVKM come from the germline V gene. The CDR3 contains 13 residues. Trimming left V 6 bases short and J 0 bases short, with 8 bases between.

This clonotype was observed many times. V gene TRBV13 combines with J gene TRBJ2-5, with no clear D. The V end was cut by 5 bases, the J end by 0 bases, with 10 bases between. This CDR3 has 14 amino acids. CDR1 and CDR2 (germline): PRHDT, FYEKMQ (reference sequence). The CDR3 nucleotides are TGTGCCAGCAGCCTCGTGGGGAACCAAGAGACCCAGTACTTC. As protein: CASSLVGNQETQYF.

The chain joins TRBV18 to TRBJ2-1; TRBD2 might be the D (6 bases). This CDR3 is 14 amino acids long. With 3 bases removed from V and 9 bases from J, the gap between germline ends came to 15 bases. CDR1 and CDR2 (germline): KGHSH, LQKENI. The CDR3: CASSPPAGLGEQFF. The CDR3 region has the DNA TGTGCCAGCTCACCCCCAGCGGGTCTTGGTGAGCAGTTCTTC. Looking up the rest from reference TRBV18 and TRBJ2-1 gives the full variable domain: NAGVMQNPRHLVRRRGQEARLRCSPMKGHSHVYWYRQLPEEGLKFMVYLQKENIIDESGMPKERFSAEFPKEGPSILRIQQVVRGDSAAYFCASSPPAGLGEQFFGPGTRLTVL.